Below, 5 T cell receptor beta chains from the same sample are listed, as sequenced in a study of post-analysis software for immune sequencing data. Their recognized antigens are unknown. Findings of the study overall: Compared with controls, patients had more of about five TRBV segments, including TRBV5-6, TRBV5-1 and TRBV20-1.

The TCR beta cDNA libraries contained unique molecular identifiers. Via MiXCR, TCRdb re-called the PCR reads, giving one row per CDR3 protein. The sample yields hundreds of thousands of distinct CDR3 sequences, 25% to 30% seen once. The specimen sequenced was blood. These receptors originate from a girl under 18 with multiple sclerosis.

In the case of this clonotype: Its ends do not fully match the called genes, so a read error is possible. The V gene is TRBV20-1, the J gene TRBJ2-3; 8 bases match TRBD2. The CDR3 length is 14 residues. Germline V CDR1 and CDR2: DFQATT, SNEGSKA (reference sequence). Here the CDR3 reads CSASGGAGVDTRYF. In DNA form, the CDR3 reads TGCAGTGCTAGCGGGGGGGCCGGAGTAGATACGCGGTATTTT.

As concerns this clonotype: One junction end disagrees with the germline gene, perhaps due to a read error. The chain links TRBV5-1 to TRBJ1-2, with TRBD1 matching 11 bases. The CDR3 is made up of 14 amino acids. CDR1 and CDR2 (germline): SGHRS, YFSETQ. DNA of the CDR3: TGCGCCAGCAGCCTGGGACAGGGGGTCGGTGGCAACACCTTC. Translated: CASSLGQGVGGNTF. Variable domain in full (rest from reference TRBV5-1 and TRBJ1-2): KAGVTQTPRYLIKTRGQQVTLSCSPISGHRSVSWYQQTPGQGLQFLFEYFSETQRNKGNFPGRFSGRQFSNSRSEMNVSTLELGDSALYLCASSLGQGVGGNTFGSGTRLTVV.

V is TRBV7-2 and J is TRBJ2-6; 8 bases match TRBD1. With 5 bases clipped from V and 2 bases from J, the junction kept 5 bases outside the gene matches. This CDR3 comprises 16 residues. Per the germline V gene, CDR1 is SGHTA and CDR2 is FQGNSA. The CDR3 coding sequence is TGTGCCAGCAGCGCGAACAGGGGGGCTGGGGCCAACGTCCTGACTTTC. It specifies CASSANRGAGANVLTF.

J is TRBJ2-5 and V is TRBV20-1, with 8 bases matching TRBD2. The CDR3 loop spans 15 amino acids. The V segment lost 3 bases and the J segment 4 bases; nucleotides outside the gene matches: 10. Germline values: CDR1 DFQATT, CDR2 SNEGSKA (reference sequence). The CDR3 region has the DNA TGCAGTGCTAGCAGCGGGAGAGGCTCGCCAGAGACCCAGTACTTC. Its protein is CSASSGRGSPETQYF.

The chain uses TRBV12-3 or TRBV12-4 and TRBJ2-7; possibly TRBD1 for D (6 bases). The V end lost 1 base, the J end lost 4 bases, and 14 bases lay between the germline ends. The CDR3 extends over 15 amino acids. CDR3 amino acids: CASSLGRGGEYEQYF. CDR3 nucleotides: TGTGCCAGCAGTTTAGGTCGAGGGGGTGAATACGAGCAGTACTTC.